This T cell receptor beta chain was recovered during a study of cytomegalovirus exposure and HLA in healthy donors. As for the study in general: Early on, a data release was issued that held 80 million to 90 million unique TCRs from HLA-typed donors. General study points: The authors enumerated over 150 TCR beta chains as linked to cytomegalovirus. An analysis was carried out later, and it reportedly showed fewer N-insertions in an Asian-associated ancestry cluster than the approximately 700-donor mean. In a later analysis, several top co-occurrence clusters appeared linked to parvovirus B19, influenza, CMV and Epstein-Barr virus.

J gave up 5 bases and V 4 bases, and 12 bases lay outside the gene matches. CDR3 length: 16 amino acids. The germline gives CDR1 SGDLS, CDR2 YYNGEE. With 60 Vbeta and 13 Jbeta primers, the PCR was carried out. Assay used: immunoSEQ multiplex PCR; TCRdb lists only in-frame clones, some missing. This sample's table reports about 47,000 clones. A note on this clone: Its antigen is unidentified.

Input material: PBMCs. The source is a male donor in good health and CMV-seronegative. The gene calls are TRBV9 and TRBJ2-1, with 7 nucleotides matching TRBD2. The CDR3 nucleotides are TGTGCCAGCAGCTCCCGAGGAGCGGGGAACCACAATGAGCAGTTCTTC. As protein: CASSSRGAGNHNEQFF.